This TCR beta chain stems from a study of response to subunit inactivated influenza vaccine. General study results and limits: That few new T cells are recruited by each seasonal influenza vaccination was the authors' suggestion.

TCRdb re-called the RT-PCR reads through MiXCR, storing one row per CDR3 protein. The sample has over 650,000 distinct CDR3 sequences; roughly 20% are singletons. A word on this clonotype: Its antigen is still unknown.

There are 13 residues in the CDR3. The trim removed 2 bases at V and 15 bases at J, leaving 11 bases unmatched. CDR1 SQVTM and CDR2 ANQGSEA come from the germline V gene. Here the sequenced sample was PBMCs from blood, taken more than 4 days after vaccination. This chain connects TRBV29-1 to TRBJ2-1; 9 nucleotides line up with TRBD2. This receptor was identified in a man aged 45 to 65 who received an inactivated influenza vaccine. DNA for the CDR3: TGCAGCGTTGAATTCCCCCTAGCGGGAACCCTGTTCTTC. As protein: CSVEFPLAGTLFF.